These T cell receptor beta chains were read from a single sample in a study of blood T cell repertoires in COVID-19. Generated by immunoSEQ multiplex PCR, the TCRdb table keeps only in-frame clones and is missing some. The sample has some 110,000 clones, just over 85% seen once; the top ten hold about 4.5%. The sample consisted of peripheral blood. The receptors were gathered from a man aged 40-50 years with acute or convalescent COVID-19. Both conserved end residues are part of each CDR3. The order of the fields is D gene, J gene, clone size, V gene, CDR3 DNA, CDR3 protein. A D gene is named only where the DNA matches it firmly. Some rows have no size entry. The others give once, few or many, or a class for an expanded clone.

D: TRBD1; J: TRBJ2-1; size: NA; V: TRBV10-3; DNA: TGTGCCAGCAGGACAGGGGGTGACAATGAGCAGTTCTTC; CDR3: CASRTGGDNEQFF
D: TRBD1; J: TRBJ2-5; size: NA; V: TRBV18; DNA: TGTGCCAGCTCACTGGACAGGGACCAAGAGACCCAGTACTTC; CDR3: CASSLDRDQETQYF
D: NA; J: TRBJ2-7; size: NA; V: TRBV7-2; DNA: TGTGCCAGCAGCTTAGGCAGGGTCCACGAGCAGTACTTC; CDR3: CASSLGRVHEQYF
D: TRBD2; J: TRBJ2-1; size: NA; V: TRBV11-2; DNA: TGTGCCAGCAGCTTAGGACTAGCACCGCAGTTCTTC; CDR3: CASSLGLAPQFF
D: NA; J: TRBJ1-1; size: NA; V: TRBV4-3; DNA: TGCGCCAGCAGGCGCAGGGGAGAGACTGAAGCTTTCTTT; CDR3: CASRRRGETEAFF
D: NA; J: TRBJ1-1; size: once; V: TRBV1; DNA: TGCACCAGTGGCCCGGGGGGGGGTGAAGCTTTCTTT; CDR3: CTSGPGGGEAFF
D: TRBD2; J: TRBJ2-3; size: few; V: TRBV7-9; DNA: TGTGCCAGCAGCTTCGTAAGCGGGAGTGGGGCAGATACGCAGTATTTT; CDR3: CASSFVSGSGADTQYF
D: NA; J: TRBJ2-2; size: NA; V: TRBV3-1/TRBV3-2; DNA: TGTGCCAGCAGCCCCGCTCCGGGGTACCCCGGGGAGCTGTTTTTT; CDR3: CASSPAPGYPGELFF
D: TRBD1; J: TRBJ1-5; size: NA; V: TRBV6-6; DNA: TGTGCCGGGCGGACAGGGACTCAGCCCCAGCATTTT; CDR3: CAGRTGTQPQHF
D: TRBD1; J: TRBJ1-6; size: NA; V: TRBV5-6; DNA: TGTGCCAGCAGCAACAGGGGGCCGGTCGGGGTTTCACCCCTCCACTTT; CDR3: CASSNRGPVGVSPLHF
D: NA; J: TRBJ2-5; size: NA; V: TRBV11-2; DNA: TGTGCCAGCAGCTTAGAAAGTGGGGGCGAGACCCAGTACTTC; CDR3: CASSLESGGETQYF
D: NA; J: TRBJ1-6; size: NA; V: TRBV6-6; DNA: TGTGCCAGCAGTCGATCACCGAGTAATTCACCCCTCCACTTT; CDR3: CASSRSPSNSPLHF
D: NA; J: TRBJ1-4; size: NA; V: TRBV4-2; DNA: TGTGCCAGCAGCCAAGAACCGGGACAAGGATTCGAAAAACTGTTTTTT; CDR3: CASSQEPGQGFEKLFF
D: NA; J: TRBJ2-7; size: few; V: TRBV4-1; DNA: TGCGCCAGCAGCCAACAACAGGGCGGCGGTGGATACGAGCAGTACTTC; CDR3: CASSQQQGGGGYEQYF
D: NA; J: TRBJ1-2; size: NA; V: TRBV29-1; DNA: TGCAGCGTTGAAGCGGCGCGGGCCGCGAGAACGTCTAACTATGGCTACACCTTC; CDR3: CSVEAARAARTSNYGYTF
D: TRBD2; J: TRBJ2-1; size: medium-sized; V: TRBV3-1/TRBV3-2; DNA: TGTGCCAGCAGCCCTGGACTAGCGGGTTACAATGAGCAGTTCTTC; CDR3: CASSPGLAGYNEQFF
D: NA; J: TRBJ2-5; size: NA; V: TRBV7-6; DNA: TGTGCCAGCAGCTTAACGGCGGTCGTCGTTCAAGAGACCCAGTACTTC; CDR3: CASSLTAVVVQETQYF
D: NA; J: TRBJ1-2; size: NA; V: TRBV6-1; DNA: TGTGCCAGCAGTGAGAGCGGGCAGGGATATGGCTACACCTTC; CDR3: CASSESGQGYGYTF
D: NA; J: TRBJ1-1; size: NA; V: TRBV10-3; DNA: TGTGCCATCAGCTCTTCACAGGGAGCGACTGAAGCTTTCTTT; CDR3: CAISSSQGATEAFF
D: NA; J: TRBJ2-7; size: NA; V: TRBV25-1; DNA: TGTGCCAGCAAAGGACAGCAGTCCTACGAGCAGTACTTC; CDR3: CASKGQQSYEQYF
D: NA; J: TRBJ2-1; size: NA; V: TRBV6-2/TRBV6-3; DNA: TGTGCCAGCAGTTACTCGCGGTTTACAGGCTCCTACAATGAGCAGTTCTTC; CDR3: CASSYSRFTGSYNEQFF
D: TRBD1; J: TRBJ1-2; size: NA; V: TRBV5-6; DNA: TGTGCCAGCAGCGCGGGACAGGCTCGCGCGGACTATGGCTACACCTTC; CDR3: CASSAGQARADYGYTF
D: TRBD2; J: TRBJ2-1; size: NA; V: TRBV5-1; DNA: TGCGCCAGCAGCTTAAGCGGGGGGAGGTATGAGCAGTTCTTC; CDR3: CASSLSGGRYEQFF
D: TRBD1; J: TRBJ1-2; size: NA; V: TRBV15; DNA: TGTGCCACCAGCCGAACAGGGCCCCGACAGGGGGGGTTGAATGGCTACACCTTC; CDR3: CATSRTGPRQGGLNGYTF
D: NA; J: TRBJ1-1; size: once; V: TRBV2; DNA: TGTGCCAGCAGGACCGGGTCGGGGTGGGACACTGAAGCTTTCTTT; CDR3: CASRTGSGWDTEAFF
D: TRBD1; J: TRBJ1-2; size: once; V: TRBV6-5; DNA: TGTGCCAGCAGGGGACAGGGAGTCTATGGCTACACCTTC; CDR3: CASRGQGVYGYTF